This T cell receptor (beta chain) was obtained from a study of cytomegalovirus exposure and HLA in healthy donors. This clone was detected once. It was with 60 Vbeta and 13 Jbeta primers that the PCR ran. Repertoires were generated with immunoSEQ multiplex PCR, while TCRdb's copy carries only in-frame clones and drops some. This table holds 100,000 or so clones, more than 65% found once. This sequence was found in a man aged 25-40 years in good health and CMV-seronegative. The specimen was PBMCs.

In nucleotides, the CDR3 is TGTGCCTGGAGGAACAGGGGGACCACTGAAGCTTTCTTT. Residues: CAWRNRGTTEAFF. The chain couples TRBV30 to TRBJ1-1; TRBD1 matches 8 bases. This CDR3 spans 13 amino acids. CDR1 is GTSNPN and CDR2 is SVGIG in the germline V gene (reference sequence). V shed 3 bases, J shed 4 bases, and the junction held 4 bases outside the gene matches.